Reported below is one TCR beta chain. What it recognizes is unknown. Reverse transcription of all isolated RNA meant that expressed TCRB transcripts were sequenced. This table comes from immunoSEQ multiplex PCR, and its TCRdb copy is limited to in-frame clones, with some not included. Seen here are 330,000 or so clones, roughly 12% observed once, and the top ten hold 0.008% to 0.011%. The authors obtained over 95% purity in all sorted populations. This sample stems from a study of beta chain features in type 1 diabetes. Overall study findings and caveats: Significant though moderate, a shortening of TCRB CDR3s appeared in all four CD4+ subsets of Type 1 diabetes patients. The cDNA sequencing approach could over-represent high-TCR-expressing cells. When VDJ junctions were examined, type 1 diabetes patients showed fewer insertions and more deletions.

The germline V gene encodes CDR1 SGHDT and CDR2 YYEEEE. Losses at the gene ends were 6 bases for V and 7 bases for J; bases not matched to a gene: 4. CDR3 size: 13 residues. The sequencing sample was made of naive CD4+ T cells from blood. The rearrangement links TRBV5-6 to TRBJ1-6; 7 bases are a match to TRBD1. The source is a woman in her late teens or twenties with type 1 diabetes. CDR3 sequence reads: CASNRGPNSPLHF. As DNA, the CDR3 is TGTGCCAGCAACAGGGGACCCAATTCACCCCTCCACTTT. The variable domain in full, with the rest retrieved from reference TRBV5-6 and TRBJ1-6, is DAGVTQSPTHLIKTRGQQVTLRCSPKSGHDTVSWYQQALGQGPQFIFQYYEEEERQRGNFPDRFSGHQFPNYSSELNVNALLLGDSALYLCASNRGPNSPLHFGNGTRLTVT.